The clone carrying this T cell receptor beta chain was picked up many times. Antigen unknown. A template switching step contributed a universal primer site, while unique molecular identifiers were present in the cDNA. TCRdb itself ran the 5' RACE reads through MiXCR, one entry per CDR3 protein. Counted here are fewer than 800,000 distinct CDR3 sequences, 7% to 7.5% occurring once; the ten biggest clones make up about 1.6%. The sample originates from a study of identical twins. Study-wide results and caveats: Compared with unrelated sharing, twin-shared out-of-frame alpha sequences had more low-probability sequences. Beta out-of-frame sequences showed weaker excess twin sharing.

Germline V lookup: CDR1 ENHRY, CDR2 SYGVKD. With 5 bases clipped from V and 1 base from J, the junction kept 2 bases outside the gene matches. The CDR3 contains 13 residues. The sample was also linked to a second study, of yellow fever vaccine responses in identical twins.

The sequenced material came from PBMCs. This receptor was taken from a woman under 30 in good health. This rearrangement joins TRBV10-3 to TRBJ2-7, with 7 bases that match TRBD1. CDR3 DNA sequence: TGTGCCATCAGTTACAGGGGATCCTACGAGCAGTACTTC. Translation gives CAISYRGSYEQYF.